These 9 T cell receptor beta chains were sequenced from one sample in a study of T cells in Graves' hyperthyroidism and ophthalmopathy. The TCR beta CDR3 regions underwent amplification using RNA transcripts as the source. Carried out on the TCR CDR3, a first-round RT-PCR used the HTBI primer set. TCRdb called the multiplex PCR reads again in MiXCR, with one record for every CDR3 protein. Among a few hundred thousand distinct CDR3 sequences listed, less than 25% were seen once. Sequenced: blood. The receptor source for this set is a man between 18 and 35 years old with Graves' hyperthyroidism.

This clonotype was observed at least ten times. The V gene is TRBV25-1, the J gene TRBJ1-5; D ambiguous. Germline assignment: CDR1 MGHDK and CDR2 SYGVNS. The CDR3 length is 12 residues. Trimming pared 4 bases from V and 7 bases from J, leaving 8 bases between. The CDR3: CASSVGGQPQHF. CDR3 bases: TGTGCCAGCAGTGTGGGTGGCCAGCCCCAGCATTTT. The full variable domain, completed using reference TRBV25-1 and TRBJ1-5, is EADIYQTPRYLVIGTGKKITLECSQTMGHDKMYWYQQDPGMELHLIHYSYGVNSTEKGDLSSESTVSRIRTEHFPLTLESARPSHTSQYLCASSVGGQPQHFGDGTRLSIL.

The V and J genes are TRBV30 and TRBJ2-7; D gene uncertain. CDR1 and CDR2 (germline): GTSNPN, SVGIG (reference sequence). CDR3 length: 13 residues. Trimming cost V 2 bases and J 3 bases, with 11 bases left between them. The CDR3 is CAWSPSPGYEQYF. The DNA of the CDR3 is TGTGCCTGGAGTCCTAGTCCGGGCTACGAGCAGTACTTC.

This clonotype was observed many times. The junction does not match germline at one end; this may be a read error. The V and J genes are TRBV12-3 or TRBV12-4 and TRBJ1-5; no definite D call. This CDR3 comprises 16 residues. The CDR3 DNA follows: TGTGCCACCAGTTTTGGCGGCCGCGAGAGCAATCAGCCCCAGCATTTT. Translating gives CATSFGGRESNQPQHF.

At least ten counts were recorded for this clonotype. This rearrangement joins TRBV2 to TRBJ2-7; D gene unclear. The CDR3 extends over 14 amino acids. Trimming removed 1 base at V and 1 base at J, with 8 bases between. In germline, CDR1 is SNHLY, CDR2 FYNNEI. CDR3 bases: TGTGCCAGCAGTGAAGGCCGTGGGTCCTACGAGCAGTACTTC. This gives the protein CASSEGRGSYEQYF.

This clonotype was found many times. This chain joins TRBV6-2 or TRBV6-3 and TRBJ2-3; weak D call: TRBD2 (6 bases). The CDR3 sequence is 15 residues long. Germline V lookup: CDR1 MNHEY, CDR2 SVGEGT. Trimming stripped 2 bases from V and 0 bases from J, with 9 bases between. The CDR3 here is CASSYGGASTDTQYF. CDR3 nucleotide sequence: TGTGCCAGCAGTTACGGCGGGGCAAGCACAGATACGCAGTATTTT.

In the case of this clonotype: The junction differs from germline at one of its ends, possibly a read error. This chain links TRBV7-8 with TRBJ2-5, with D possibly being TRBD1 (5 bases). The CDR3 totals 15 residues. From germline, CDR1 is SGHVS and CDR2 FQNEAQ. The CDR3 nucleotides read TGTGCCAGCAGCTTAGTGGTCAGGGCAAAGGAGACCAAGTACTTC. This gives the protein CASSLVVRAKETKYF. Looking up the rest from reference TRBV7-8 and TRBJ2-5 gives the full variable domain: GAGVSQSPRYKVAKRGQDVALRCDPISGHVSLFWYQQALGQGPEFLTYFQNEAQLDKSGLPSDRFFAERPEGSVSTLKIQRTQQEDSAVYLCASSLVVRAKETKYFGPGTRLLVL.

The J gene is TRBJ1-3, the V gene TRBV7-6; tentatively, D is TRBD1 (5 bases). The V gene lost 8 bases and the J gene lost 5 bases, with 19 bases spanning the gap. This CDR3 is 15 amino acids long. In germline, CDR1 is SGHVS, CDR2 FNYEAQ. In nucleotides, the CDR3 is TGTGCCAGCGGGATGTCGGAGGGGCAGAGAAACACCATATATTTT. Amino acid sequence: CASGMSEGQRNTIYF.

This clonotype was counted once. V is TRBV30 and J is TRBJ1-2; 9 bases are a match to TRBD1. J lost 4 bases, V lost 5 bases, and 8 bases had no gene match. Germline CDR1 and CDR2: GTSNPN and SVGIG (reference sequence). The CDR3 runs 14 residues. CDR3 sequence reads: CAWASGQGSYGYTF. CDR3 DNA: TGTGCCTGGGCTTCGGGACAGGGTAGCTATGGCTACACCTTC. The complete variable domain, with remaining parts taken from reference TRBV30 and TRBJ1-2, reads SQTIHQWPATLVQPVGSPLSLECTVEGTSNPNLYWYRQAAGRGLQLLFYSVGIGQISSEVPQNLSASRPQDRQFILSSKKLLLSDSGFYLCAWASGQGSYGYTFGSGTRLTVV.

This clonotype has just a few counts. The V gene is TRBV6-2 or TRBV6-3, the J gene TRBJ1-2; the match to TRBD1 covers 7 bases. V shed 1 base and J 2 bases; nucleotides not matched to a gene: 13. The germline CDR1 and CDR2 sequences are MNHEY and SVGEGT. This CDR3 is 18 amino acids long. CDR3 coding DNA: TGTGCCAGCAGTTACTTCCCGATCATTCGGACAGGAAACTATGGCTACACCTTC. Its protein product is CASSYFPIIRTGNYGYTF.